This is a list of T cell receptor beta chains from one sample in a study of cytomegalovirus exposure and HLA in healthy donors. Repertoires were generated with immunoSEQ multiplex PCR, while TCRdb's copy carries only in-frame clones and drops some. Altogether 130,000 or so clones are present, approximately 80% being singletons, with the ten largest covering roughly 1.5%. Sequencing used PBMCs. Receptor source: a woman under 30 in good health and CMV-seronegative. CDR3s include the opening cysteine and the closing phenylalanine or tryptophan. A D gene is named only where the DNA matches it firmly. Clone size is shown for a subset of rows, as once, few, many or a class of expanded clone.

TRBJ1-2 - TRBV5-4 - CASSRGGGTDYGYTF TGTGCCAGCAGCCGCGGAGGAGGCACGGACTATGGCTACACCTTC
TRBJ2-2 - TRBV15 TRBD1 CATSRPGTGTGELFF TGTGCCACCAGCAGGCCCGGGACAGGCACCGGGGAGCTGTTTTTT
TRBJ1-4 - TRBV4-3 - CASSPTLATNEKLFF TGCGCCAGCAGCCCGACACTGGCAACTAATGAAAAACTGTTTTTT
TRBJ2-5 few TRBV4-1 TRBD1 CASSQDRVDEETQYF TGCGCCAGCAGCCAGGACAGGGTAGATGAGGAGACCCAGTACTTC
TRBJ1-3 - TRBV2 - CASSEERGTSGNTIYF TGTGCCAGCAGTGAAGAAAGGGGGACCTCTGGAAACACCATATATTTT
TRBJ2-5 - TRBV19 TRBD1 CASSIDRGRETQYF TGTGCCAGTAGCATTGACAGGGGGAGGGAGACCCAGTACTTC
TRBJ2-2 - TRBV10-1 - CASKKGTGSSGELFF TGCGCCAGCAAAAAAGGAACAGGAAGTTCCGGGGAGCTGTTTTTT
TRBJ1-1 few TRBV19 TRBD1 CASSGTGVFGAFF TGTGCCAGTAGCGGGACAGGGGTATTTGGAGCTTTCTTT
TRBJ2-7 - TRBV6-1 - CASSRKGGSYEQYF TGTGCCAGCAGTCGAAAAGGGGGTTCCTACGAGCAGTACTTC
TRBJ1-3 once TRBV6-4 - CASSERRPARLISGNTIYF TGTGCCAGCAGTGAGAGGCGTCCTGCTCGCCTCATATCTGGAAACACCATATATTTT
TRBJ2-3 - TRBV7-3 - CASSPGTPDTQYF TGTGCCAGCAGCCCCGGGACTCCCGATACGCAGTATTTT
TRBJ2-7 - TRBV12-1 - CASAHRNRGYEQYF TGTGCCAGCGCCCATAGGAATAGAGGCTACGAGCAGTACTTC
TRBJ1-5 - TRBV2 - CASMTGIEEPQHF TGTGCCAGCATGACCGGCATAGAGGAGCCCCAGCATTTT
TRBJ1-2 few TRBV28 - CASSSRTVGYGYTF TGTGCCAGCAGTTCCCGGACAGTCGGCTATGGCTACACCTTC
TRBJ2-1 - TRBV27 TRBD2 CASSLSTSHNEQFF TGTGCCAGCAGTTTATCGACTAGCCACAATGAGCAGTTCTTC
TRBJ2-2 few TRBV11-2 - CASSPPGSGELFF TGTGCCAGCAGCCCCCCGGGATCCGGGGAGCTGTTTTTT
TRBJ2-1 - TRBV7-2 TRBD2 CASSLGAGVEQFF TGTGCCAGCAGCTTAGGAGCGGGGGTGGAGCAGTTCTTC
TRBJ2-5 once TRBV11-2 TRBD1 CASSLGPGGSETQYF TGTGCCAGCAGCTTAGGACCAGGGGGCTCAGAGACCCAGTACTTC
TRBJ1-1 - TRBV7-2 TRBD1 CASSPGRGQGGTEAFF TGTGCCAGCAGCCCAGGGCGGGGACAGGGAGGCACTGAAGCTTTCTTT
TRBJ2-4 few TRBV20-1 - CSGPNIQYF TGCAGTGGGCCGAACATTCAGTACTTC
TRBJ2-1 - TRBV18 - CASSQTTGVENEQFF TGTGCCAGCTCGCAAACCACGGGGGTGGAGAATGAGCAGTTCTTC
TRBJ2-7 - TRBV2 - CASGAAYEQYF TGTGCCAGCGGGGCAGCCTACGAGCAGTACTTC
TRBJ1-2 - TRBV29-1 - CSVSGTSRGRGYTF TGCAGCGTTTCCGGGACATCCCGAGGGAGAGGCTACACCTTC
TRBJ2-7 - TRBV5-1 TRBD2 CASSLELAGSPEQYF TGCGCCAGCAGCTTGGAACTAGCGGGATCCCCCGAGCAGTACTTC
TRBJ2-4 - TRBV28 TRBD2 CASSPAGTSVAGTKNIQYF TGTGCCAGCAGTCCTGCCGGGACTAGCGTGGCTGGAACCAAAAACATTCAGTACTTC
TRBJ2-5 - TRBV29-1 - CSVLTGWTQYF TGCAGCGTTCTGACAGGCTGGACCCAGTACTTC